This T cell receptor (beta chain) comes out of a study of control samples from healthy donors and cancer patients. Trimming stripped 6 bases from V and 6 bases from J, with 20 bases between. Germline values: CDR1 KGHSH, CDR2 LQKENI. The CDR3 contains 15 residues. Measured with immunoSEQ multiplex PCR; TCRdb has only the in-frame clones, and not every one. This sample has approximately 90,000 clones, with around 86% found just once. The sample holds a few counts of this clone. This receptor was taken from a young man in good health. Sequencing was carried out using blood. This rearrangement joins TRBV18 to TRBJ1-2; tentative D call: TRBD1 (6 bases). For the CDR3, the DNA is TGTGCCAGCTCCCAACGGACCGGGACAACGGATGGCTACACCTTC. Encoded protein: CASSQRTGTTDGYTF.